The 25 T cell receptor beta chains reported below all come from one sample, sequenced in a study of T cells in Graves' hyperthyroidism and ophthalmopathy. It was RNA transcripts that yielded the amplified TCR beta CDR3 regions. During a first-round RT-PCR of the TCR CDR3, the HTBI primer set was used. TCRdb re-derived calls from the multiplex PCR reads in MiXCR, one entry per CDR3 protein. The sample records over 700,000 distinct CDR3 sequences, about two fifths being singletons. Sequenced sample: blood. The origin of the receptors is a man between 18 and 35 years old with Graves' hyperthyroidism.

This clonotype appeared once. V usage is TRBV10-3 and J usage is TRBJ1-5; no definite D call. Trimming pared 3 bases from V and 6 bases from J, leaving 6 bases between. The CDR3 is 12 residues long. The germline V gene encodes CDR1 ENHRY and CDR2 SYGVKD. The CDR3 coding sequence is TGTGCCATCAGTGAAAACCGTCAGCCCCAGCATTTT. It specifies CAISENRQPQHF.

The CDR3 DNA reads as TGTGCCAGCAGTTCCTTTAGGGTGACAGGTCGGAGTCAGCCCCAGCATTTT. As protein: CASSSFRVTGRSQPQHF. The chain links TRBV12-3 or TRBV12-4 to TRBJ1-5, with D possibly being TRBD1 (6 bases). Trimming removed 4 bases from V and 6 bases from J, with 22 bases in between. This CDR3 contains 17 residues.

The chain links TRBV2 to TRBJ2-7; 10 nucleotides line up with TRBD2. V was clipped by 6 bases and J by 6 bases; unmatched bases: 14. Germline V CDR1 and CDR2: SNHLY, FYNNEI. The CDR3 is made up of 16 amino acids. The CDR3 sequence is CASRSSSGSWSSEQYF. Written as DNA, the CDR3 is TGTGCCAGCAGATCTTCTAGCGGGAGCTGGTCGAGCGAGCAGTACTTC. Drawing the rest from reference TRBV2 and TRBJ2-7, the complete variable domain is EPEVTQTPSHQVTQMGQEVILRCVPISNHLYFYWYRQILGQKVEFLVSFYNNEISEKSEIFDDQFSVERPDGSNFTLKIRSTKLEDSAMYFCASRSSSGSWSSEQYFGPGTRLTVT.

The CDR3 sequence is CASSVDGAANEKLFF. The CDR3 region has the DNA TGTGCCAGCAGCGTAGATGGGGCGGCTAATGAAAAACTGTTTTTT. This chain links TRBV9 with TRBJ1-4; D may be TRBD1 (5 bases). Trimming left V 0 bases short and J 3 bases short, with 9 bases between. This CDR3 contains 15 residues. Germline loops: CDR1 SGDLS, CDR2 YYNGEE.

This clonotype was found many times. V is TRBV7-9 and J is TRBJ2-5; 8 bases map to TRBD1. CDR1 SEHNR and CDR2 FQNEAQ come from the germline V gene (reference sequence). Trimming at V came to 1 base and at J to 5 bases, leaving 3 bases not matched to a gene. This CDR3 contains 14 residues. CDR3 protein: CASSLGTGPETQYF. CDR3 coding DNA: TGTGCCAGCAGCTTAGGGACAGGGCCGGAGACCCAGTACTTC.

In the case of this clonotype: A junction boundary mismatches the germline segment, possibly from a read error. J is TRBJ2-5 and V is TRBV20-1; D may be TRBD1 (5 bases). From germline, CDR1 is DFQATT and CDR2 SNEGSKA (reference sequence). The CDR3 totals 11 residues. The DNA of the CDR3 is TGCAGTGCTAGAGATTCGGCAGGGTGGAACTTC. Protein: CSARDSAGWNF.

This clonotype was picked up one time. The chain links TRBV7-2 to TRBJ2-7; 8 nucleotides agree with TRBD2. The CDR3 length is 15 residues. The J segment lost 0 bases and the V segment lost 8 bases, leaving 9 bases of the junction unmatched. Germline-derived CDR1 and CDR2 are SGHTA and FQGNSA. The DNA for the CDR3 is TGTGCCAGCGCTAGACTAGCGACTCTCTCCTACGAGCAGTACTTC. This gives the protein CASARLATLSYEQYF. The full variable domain, rest sourced from reference TRBV7-2 and TRBJ2-7, is GAGVSQSPSNKVTEKGKDVELRCDPISGHTALYWYRQSLGQGLEFLIYFQGNSAPDKSGLPSDRFSAERTGGSVSTLTIQRTQQEDSAVYLCASARLATLSYEQYFGPGTRLTVT.

The chain joins TRBV24-1 to TRBJ1-1; D is undetermined. From germline, CDR1 is KGHDR and CDR2 SFDVKD. V lost 7 bases and J 0 bases, leaving 14 bases between the germline ends. The CDR3 contains 15 residues. Here the CDR3 DNA reads TGTGCCACCAGAGAGGGAGCAGGACTGAACACTGAAGCTTTCTTT. Protein sequence: CATREGAGLNTEAFF.

The chain uses TRBV24-1 and TRBJ2-2; perhaps TRBD2 as D (5 bases). CDR3 size: 13 residues. Germline CDR1 reads KGHDR; CDR2 reads SFDVKD. Trimming removed 4 bases from V and 7 bases from J, with 9 bases in between. CDR3 DNA sequence: TGTGCCACCAGTGAGGGAGCTAGCGGGGAGCTGTTTTTT. It yields the protein CATSEGASGELFF.

Concerning this clonotype: A much larger clone differs by one base, so this may be a read error. CDR3 loop: CATSDPTAGGYEQHF. The CDR3, as DNA: TGTGCCACCAGTGATCCCACGGCGGGAGGTTACGAGCAGCACTTC. The genes are TRBV24-1 and TRBJ2-7; 8 bases map to TRBD2. From germline, CDR1 is KGHDR and CDR2 SFDVKD. CDR3 length: 15 amino acids.

J is TRBJ1-5 and V is TRBV6-6, with D hard to call. The V gene lost 6 bases and the J gene lost 11 bases, with 26 bases spanning the gap. The germline V gene has CDR1 MNHNY and CDR2 SVGAGI (reference sequence). This CDR3 spans 16 amino acids. In DNA, the CDR3 is TGTGCCAGCAGCCCCGGTTTCAGGTCAACGGGCCGGACCCAGCATTTT. It encodes CASSPGFRSTGRTQHF.

This clonotype turned up a few times. The chain couples TRBV20-1 to TRBJ2-7; 8 bases map to TRBD2. This CDR3 comprises 14 residues. Germline loops: CDR1 DFQATT, CDR2 SNEGSKA (reference sequence). Losses at the gene ends were 0 bases for V and 5 bases for J; bases not matched to a gene: 6. The CDR3 DNA is TGCAGTGCTAGAGAGGGGACTAGAATGAACGAGCAGTACTTC. It is translated as CSAREGTRMNEQYF.

The chain uses TRBV2 and TRBJ1-6; 8 nucleotides line up with TRBD1. Looked up from germline, CDR1 is SNHLY and CDR2 is FYNNEI. The CDR3 has 14 amino acids. J was trimmed by 10 bases and V by 6 bases; bases with no gene match: 8. The CDR3 coding sequence is TGTGCCAGCAGAGGATCCGGGACAGGCTCACCCCTCCACTTT. It is translated as CASRGSGTGSPLHF.

This clonotype showed up many times. V and J are TRBV29-1 and TRBJ1-1; D unclear. The CDR3 is 12 amino acids. Trimming left V 4 bases short and J 5 bases short, with 11 bases between. Germline V gene lookup returns CDR1 SQVTM and CDR2 ANQGSEA. The chain's CDR3 is CSVGRRGTEAFF. In DNA, the CDR3 is TGCAGCGTTGGACGGCGGGGAACTGAAGCTTTCTTT.

This clonotype was recorded at least ten times. This chain links TRBV19 with TRBJ1-5; a possible D gene is TRBD1 (6 bases). Germline lookup yields CDR1 LNHDA and CDR2 SQIVND (reference sequence). CDR3 length: 13 residues. With 11 bases removed from V and 7 bases from J, the gap between germline ends came to 18 bases. The DNA of the CDR3 is TGTGCCTCCTCACGGGGGGCAGAGCAGCCCCAGCATTTT. Its protein product is CASSRGAEQPQHF. Full variable domain (missing parts from reference TRBV19 and TRBJ1-5): DGGITQSPKYLFRKEGQNVTLSCEQNLNHDAMYWYRQDPGQGLRLIYYSQIVNDFQKGDIAEGYSVSREKKESFPLTVTSAQKNPTAFYLCASSRGAEQPQHFGDGTRLSIL.

As to this clonotype: A much bigger clone sits one base away, suggesting this may be a read error. The chain is built from TRBV7-2 and TRBJ1-4, with 7 positions matching TRBD1. Germline-derived CDR1 and CDR2 are SGHTA and FQGNSA. The length of the CDR3 is 13 residues. Written as DNA, the CDR3 is TGTGCCGGCAGCTTAGGAAGGGGGCCTGAACTGTTTTTT. Residues: CAGSLGRGPELFF.

This clonotype was picked up many times. The V call is TRBV20-1, the J call TRBJ1-2; D is uncertain. CDR1 and CDR2 (germline): DFQATT, SNEGSKA (reference sequence). This CDR3 has 13 amino acids. Trimming removed 1 base at V and 3 bases at J, with 9 bases between. The CDR3 coding sequence is TGCAGTGCTAGAGTTCCACACGACTATGGCTACACCTTC. It encodes CSARVPHDYGYTF.

The chain's CDR3 is CASELFKSSGNTIYF. In DNA form, the CDR3 reads TGTGCCAGCGAACTCTTCAAGAGCTCTGGAAACACCATATATTTT. This rearrangement joins TRBV5-6 to TRBJ1-3; no clear D gene. This CDR3 spans 15 amino acids. Germline V lookup: CDR1 SGHDT, CDR2 YYEEEE. V shed 7 bases and J shed 0 bases, with 14 bases lying between them.

The V call is TRBV20-1, the J call TRBJ2-7; perhaps TRBD1 as D (5 bases). The CDR3 covers 10 residues. V dropped 6 bases and J dropped 9 bases, with 12 bases sitting between them. Per the germline V gene, CDR1 is DFQATT and CDR2 is SNEGSKA (reference sequence). This CDR3 reads CSALRDGQYF. Here the CDR3 DNA reads TGCAGTGCCCTCAGGGATGGGCAGTACTTC.

The V call is TRBV25-1, the J call TRBJ1-2; D gene ambiguous. Trimming took 2 bases from V and 8 from J, leaving 3 bases between them. This CDR3 contains 10 residues. Germline V lookup: CDR1 MGHDK, CDR2 SYGVNS. CDR3 region: CASSEVGYTF. The DNA for the CDR3 is TGTGCCAGCAGTGAAGTGGGCTACACCTTC.

This clonotype was seen a handful of times. V and J are TRBV7-2 and TRBJ2-2, with unresolved D. Trimming took 2 bases from V and 8 from J, leaving 3 bases between them. Germline CDR1 reads SGHTA; CDR2 reads FQGNSA. This CDR3 comprises 11 residues. Written as DNA, the CDR3 is TGTGCCAGCAGCTTAATGGGGGAGCTGTTTTTT. Protein sequence: CASSLMGELFF.

This clonotype was seen more than once but under ten times. This chain uses TRBV9 with TRBJ2-5, with D perhaps matching TRBD2 (5 bases). Germline assignment: CDR1 SGDLS and CDR2 YYNGEE. V was clipped by 1 base and J by 2 bases, with 9 bases between them. CDR3 length: 14 amino acids. CDR3 sequence reads: CASSVRGEQETQYF. In nucleotides, the CDR3 is TGTGCCAGCAGCGTACGGGGAGAACAAGAGACCCAGTACTTC.

The chain couples TRBV12-3 or TRBV12-4 to TRBJ1-3, with D unclear. The CDR3 contains 15 residues. The V gene lost 5 bases and the J gene lost 0 bases, with 11 bases spanning the gap. CDR3 sequence (DNA): TGTGCCAGCAGTCTCGGAGTCCACTCTGGAAACACCATATATTTT. It encodes CASSLGVHSGNTIYF.

V and J are TRBV7-9 and TRBJ2-2, with D uncertain. Germline lookup yields CDR1 SEHNR and CDR2 FQNEAQ (reference sequence). CDR3 size: 16 residues. Between the trimmed V and J ends, which lost 5 bases and 1 base, there was a span of 14 bases. Here the CDR3 reads CASSVEDARNTGELFF. DNA for the CDR3: TGTGCCAGCAGCGTTGAGGACGCGAGGAACACCGGGGAGCTGTTTTTT.

The rearrangement links TRBV25-1 to TRBJ2-5; tentatively, D is TRBD2 (5 bases). The DNA end is more similar to TRBJ2-1, so the J call may be wrong. Germline V gives CDR1 MGHDK, CDR2 SYGVNS. The CDR3 totals 13 residues. The CDR3 coding sequence is TGTGCCAGCAGTGAATACGGGGTCGATGAGCAGTTCTTC. Its translation: CASSEYGVDEQFF.